There are many counts of the clone carrying this TCR beta chain. The sample is drawn from a study of T cell repertoires in cytomegalovirus infection. Whole-study context: TCR beta signatures that were public indicated CMV infection and matching HLA type.

TCRdb re-derived calls from the reads in MiXCR, one entry per CDR3 protein. The table shows some 450,000 distinct CDR3 sequences, with around 32% occurring only once. The sequenced sample was PBMCs. This clonotype was sampled from a human donor in good health (CMV status not recorded). Some clones in this sample may be carry-over from other donors' samples.

CDR3 sequence (DNA): TGTGCCAGCAGCTCGACTAGCGGGGGGCCTCAAGAGACCCAGTACTTC. This gives the protein CASSSTSGGPQETQYF. This sequence joins TRBV7-2 and TRBJ2-5, with TRBD2 matching 13 bases. This CDR3 region has 16 residues. Germline V gives CDR1 SGHTA, CDR2 FQGNSA. Losses at the gene ends were 4 bases for V and 2 bases for J; bases not matched to a gene: 4.